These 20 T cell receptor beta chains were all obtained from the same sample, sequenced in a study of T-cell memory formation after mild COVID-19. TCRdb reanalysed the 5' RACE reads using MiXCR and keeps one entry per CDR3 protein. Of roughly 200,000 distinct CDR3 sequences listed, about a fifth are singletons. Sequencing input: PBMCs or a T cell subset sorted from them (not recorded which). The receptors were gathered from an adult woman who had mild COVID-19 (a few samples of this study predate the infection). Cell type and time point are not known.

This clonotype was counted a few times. This chain's CDR3 is CASSQVDSGNEQFF. CDR3 DNA sequence: TGCGCCAGCAGCCAAGTAGATAGCGGCAATGAGCAGTTCTTC. This chain connects TRBV4-1 to TRBJ2-1, with a weak D call TRBD2 (6 bases). The CDR3 has 14 amino acids. Trimming pared 1 base from V and 6 bases from J, leaving 10 bases between. The V gene's germline CDR1 is MGHRA and CDR2 YSYEKL.

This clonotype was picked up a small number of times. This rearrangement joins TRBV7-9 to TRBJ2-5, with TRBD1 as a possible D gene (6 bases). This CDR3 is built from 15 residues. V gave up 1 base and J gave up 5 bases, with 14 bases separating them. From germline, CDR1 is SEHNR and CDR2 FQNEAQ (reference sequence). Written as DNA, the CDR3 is TGTGCCAGCAGCTTAGTGGCCAGGGGAGTGGAGACCCAGTACTTC. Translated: CASSLVARGVETQYF.

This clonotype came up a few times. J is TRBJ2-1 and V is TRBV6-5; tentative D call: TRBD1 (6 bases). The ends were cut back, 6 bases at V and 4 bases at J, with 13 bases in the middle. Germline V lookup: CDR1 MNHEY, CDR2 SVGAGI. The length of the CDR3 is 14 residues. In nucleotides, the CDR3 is TGTGCCAGCAGCAACCTAAGGGGGTACAATGAGCAGTTCTTC. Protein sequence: CASSNLRGYNEQFF.

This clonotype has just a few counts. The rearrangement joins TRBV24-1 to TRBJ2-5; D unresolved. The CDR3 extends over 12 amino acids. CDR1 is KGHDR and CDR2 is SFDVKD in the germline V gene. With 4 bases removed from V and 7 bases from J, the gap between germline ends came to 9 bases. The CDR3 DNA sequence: TGTGCCACCAGTGAAAGGGAAAGGACCCAGTACTTC. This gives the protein CATSERERTQYF.

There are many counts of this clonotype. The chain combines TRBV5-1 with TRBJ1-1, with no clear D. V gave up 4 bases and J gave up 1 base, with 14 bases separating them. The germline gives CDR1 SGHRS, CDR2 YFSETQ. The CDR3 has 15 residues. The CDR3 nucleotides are TGCGCCAGCAGCCCCAAATGGGAAGGGAACACTGAAGCTTTCTTT. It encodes CASSPKWEGNTEAFF.

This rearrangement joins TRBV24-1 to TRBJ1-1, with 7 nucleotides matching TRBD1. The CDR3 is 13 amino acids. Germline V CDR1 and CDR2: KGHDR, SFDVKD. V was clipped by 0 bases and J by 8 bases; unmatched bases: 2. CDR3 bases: TGTGCCACCAGTGATTTGCGGGGACAGGAAGCTTTCTTT. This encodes CATSDLRGQEAFF.

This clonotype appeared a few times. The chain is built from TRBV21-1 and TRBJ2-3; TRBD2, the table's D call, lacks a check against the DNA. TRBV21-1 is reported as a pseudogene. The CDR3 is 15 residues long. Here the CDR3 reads CASRCLWGEVDTQYF. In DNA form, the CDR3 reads TGTGCCAGCAGGTGTCTCTGGGGGGAGGTAGATACGCAGTATTTT.

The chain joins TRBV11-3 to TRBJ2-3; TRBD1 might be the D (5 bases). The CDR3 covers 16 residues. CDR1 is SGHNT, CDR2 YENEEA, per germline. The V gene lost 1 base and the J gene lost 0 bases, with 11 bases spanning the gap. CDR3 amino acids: CASSLVKGPSTDTQYF. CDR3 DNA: TGTGCCAGCAGCTTAGTGAAGGGGCCTAGCACAGATACGCAGTATTTT. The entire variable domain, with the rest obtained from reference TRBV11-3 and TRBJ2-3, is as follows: EAGVVQSPRYKIIEKKQPVAFWCNPISGHNTLYWYLQNLGQGPELLIRYENEEAVDDSQLPKDRFSAERLKGVDSTLKIQPAELGDSAVYLCASSLVKGPSTDTQYFGPGTRLTVL.

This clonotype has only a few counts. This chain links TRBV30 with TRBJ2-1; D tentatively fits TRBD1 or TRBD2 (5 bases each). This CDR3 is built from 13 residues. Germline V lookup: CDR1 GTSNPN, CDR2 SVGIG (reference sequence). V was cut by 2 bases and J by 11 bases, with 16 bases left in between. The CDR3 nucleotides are TGTGCCTGGAGTCCGGGACCGATCGCCCAGCAGTTCTTC. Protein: CAWSPGPIAQQFF.

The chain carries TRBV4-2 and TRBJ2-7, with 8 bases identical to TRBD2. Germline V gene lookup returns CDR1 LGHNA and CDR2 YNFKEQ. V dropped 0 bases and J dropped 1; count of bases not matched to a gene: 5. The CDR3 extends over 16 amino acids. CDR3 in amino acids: CASSQDRAGGSYEQYF. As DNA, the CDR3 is TGTGCCAGCAGCCAAGACCGCGCGGGAGGATCCTACGAGCAGTACTTC.

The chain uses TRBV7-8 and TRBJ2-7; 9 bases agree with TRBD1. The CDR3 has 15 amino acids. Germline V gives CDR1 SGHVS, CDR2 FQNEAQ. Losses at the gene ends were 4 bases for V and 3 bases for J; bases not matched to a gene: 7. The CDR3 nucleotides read TGTGCCAGCAGCTCTCACGGGGACAGGGACTACGAGCAGTACTTC. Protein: CASSSHGDRDYEQYF.

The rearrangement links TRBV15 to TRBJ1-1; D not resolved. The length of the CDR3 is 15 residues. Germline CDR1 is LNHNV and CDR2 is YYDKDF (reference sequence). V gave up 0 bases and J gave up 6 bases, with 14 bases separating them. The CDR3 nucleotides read TGTGCCACCAGCAGAGATCGAGGGCCGGGCTCTGAAGCTTTCTTT. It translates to CATSRDRGPGSEAFF.

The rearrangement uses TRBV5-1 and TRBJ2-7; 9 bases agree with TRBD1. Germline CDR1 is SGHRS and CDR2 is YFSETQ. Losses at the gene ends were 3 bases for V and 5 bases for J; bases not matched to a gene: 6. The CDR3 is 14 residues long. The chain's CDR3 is CASSWGQGTHEQYF. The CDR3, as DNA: TGCGCCAGCAGCTGGGGACAGGGTACCCACGAGCAGTACTTC. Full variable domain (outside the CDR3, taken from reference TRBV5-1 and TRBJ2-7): KAGVTQTPRYLIKTRGQQVTLSCSPISGHRSVSWYQQTPGQGLQFLFEYFSETQRNKGNFPGRFSGRQFSNSRSEMNVSTLELGDSALYLCASSWGQGTHEQYFGPGTRLTVT.

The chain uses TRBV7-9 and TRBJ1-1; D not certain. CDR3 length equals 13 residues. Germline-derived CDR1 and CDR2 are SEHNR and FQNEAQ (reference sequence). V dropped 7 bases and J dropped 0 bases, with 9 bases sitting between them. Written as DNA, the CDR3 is TGTGCCAGCAAGGGTTTCATGAACACTGAAGCTTTCTTT. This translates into CASKGFMNTEAFF.

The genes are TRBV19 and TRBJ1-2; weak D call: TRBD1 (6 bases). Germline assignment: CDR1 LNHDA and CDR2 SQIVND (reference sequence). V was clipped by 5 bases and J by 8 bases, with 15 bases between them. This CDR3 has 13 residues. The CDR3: CASSVTGIYGYTF. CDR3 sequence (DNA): TGTGCCAGTAGTGTTACAGGGATATACGGCTACACCTTC. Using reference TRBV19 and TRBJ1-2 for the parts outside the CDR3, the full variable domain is DGGITQSPKYLFRKEGQNVTLSCEQNLNHDAMYWYRQDPGQGLRLIYYSQIVNDFQKGDIAEGYSVSREKKESFPLTVTSAQKNPTAFYLCASSVTGIYGYTFGSGTRLTVV.

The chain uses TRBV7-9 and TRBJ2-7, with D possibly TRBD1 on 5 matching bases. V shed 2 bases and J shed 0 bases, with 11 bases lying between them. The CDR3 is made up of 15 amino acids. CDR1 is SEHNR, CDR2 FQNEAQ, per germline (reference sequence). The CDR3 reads CASSLPAGHSYEQYF. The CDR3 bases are TGTGCCAGCAGCTTACCCGCAGGGCACTCCTACGAGCAGTACTTC.

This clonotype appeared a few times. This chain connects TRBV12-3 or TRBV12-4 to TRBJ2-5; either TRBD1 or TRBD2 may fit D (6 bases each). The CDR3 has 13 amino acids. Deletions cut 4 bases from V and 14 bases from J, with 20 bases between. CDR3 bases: TGTGCCAGCAGTTCTTCCTGGGGGGCACCGCGTTACTTC. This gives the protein CASSSSWGAPRYF.

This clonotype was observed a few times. CDR3 loop: CASGLTGRETQYF. Written as DNA, the CDR3 is TGTGCCAGCGGACTGACAGGGCGAGAGACCCAGTACTTC. The gene calls are TRBV5-6 and TRBJ2-5; 7 bases line up with TRBD1. V was pared by 7 bases and J by 4 bases, with 7 bases of the junction left unmatched. CDR1 is SGHDT and CDR2 is YYEEEE in the germline V gene. This CDR3 has 13 amino acids.

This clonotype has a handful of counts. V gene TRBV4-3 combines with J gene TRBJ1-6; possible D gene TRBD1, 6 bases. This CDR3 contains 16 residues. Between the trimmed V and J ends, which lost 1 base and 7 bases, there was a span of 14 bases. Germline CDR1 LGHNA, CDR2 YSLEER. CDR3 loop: CASSQGTGQLNSPLHF. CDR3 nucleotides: TGCGCCAGCAGCCAAGGGACCGGACAGCTAAATTCACCCCTCCACTTT.

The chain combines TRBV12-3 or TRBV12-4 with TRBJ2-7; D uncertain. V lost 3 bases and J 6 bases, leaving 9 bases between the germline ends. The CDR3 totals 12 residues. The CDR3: CASSFQAGEQYF. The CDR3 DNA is TGTGCCAGCAGTTTTCAAGCCGGCGAGCAGTACTTC.